This T cell receptor beta chain stems from a study of blood T cells in healthy people across ages. This clonotype was seen many times. The second PCR ran roughly 7 to 11 cycles with a sample-barcoded 5' primer and J-beta primers. Template switching added a 12-random-nucleotide identifier to every cDNA molecule. Each CDR3 protein gets one entry after TCRdb re-called the 5' RACE reads with MiXCR. The table includes over 600,000 distinct CDR3 sequences, more than 35% detected once. Germline CDR1 and CDR2: LGHDT and YNNKEL (reference sequence). There are 11 residues in the CDR3. Trimming cost V 6 bases and J 3 bases, with 6 bases left between them. Drawing of peripheral blood yielded about 10 milliliters from each donor.

Specimen: blood. This TCR came from an elderly man in good health. The J gene is TRBJ2-7, the V gene TRBV3-1; the D is unclear. CDR3 sequence: CASSRGYEQYF. Written as DNA, the CDR3 is TGTGCCAGCAGTCGAGGCTACGAGCAGTACTTC.